This is a list of T cell receptor beta chains from one sample in a study of blood T cell repertoires in COVID-19. Only in-frame clones appear in the TCRdb table, and some are missing; sequencing was by immunoSEQ multiplex PCR. In the table there are some 150,000 clones, 83% of which are singletons. Specimen: peripheral blood. Every receptor here comes from an older woman with COVID-19, enrolled during active disease. Each CDR3 is given with its conserved first and last residue. A D gene is named only where the DNA matches it firmly. Expanded clones get a size class; other rows say once, few or many, or leave the size out.

J gene: TRBJ2-2
V gene: TRBV6-5
D gene: .
clone size: few
CDR3 protein: CASSQVTGELFF
CDR3 DNA: TGTGCCAGCAGTCAGGTCACCGGGGAGCTGTTTTTT

J gene: TRBJ2-7
V gene: TRBV5-1
D gene: TRBD2
clone size: .
CDR3 protein: CASSILAGGEQYF
CDR3 DNA: TGCGCCAGCAGCATACTAGCGGGTGGGGAGCAGTACTTC

J gene: TRBJ2-3
V gene: TRBV7-9
D gene: .
clone size: .
CDR3 protein: CASSLTEVGAQYF
CDR3 DNA: TGTGCCAGCAGCCTCACTGAGGTCGGGGCGCAGTATTTT

J gene: TRBJ1-1
V gene: TRBV19
D gene: .
clone size: few
CDR3 protein: CASSIGLRENTEAFF
CDR3 DNA: TGTGCCAGTAGTATTGGGCTCAGGGAGAACACTGAAGCTTTCTTT

J gene: TRBJ1-2
V gene: TRBV5-1
D gene: .
clone size: .
CDR3 protein: CASSFLQGNGYTF
CDR3 DNA: TGCGCCAGCAGCTTCTTACAGGGAAATGGCTACACCTTC

J gene: TRBJ1-4
V gene: TRBV7-9
D gene: .
clone size: .
CDR3 protein: CASSPGLDEKLFF
CDR3 DNA: TGTGCCAGCAGCCCAGGGCTCGATGAAAAACTGTTTTTT

J gene: TRBJ2-2
V gene: TRBV3-1/TRBV3-2
D gene: .
clone size: .
CDR3 protein: CASSQGTGVWGVGFGSENTGELFF
CDR3 DNA: TGTGCCAGCAGCCAAGGGACCGGTGTTTGGGGAGTGGGCTTTGGTTCCGAGAACACCGGGGAGCTGTTTTTT

J gene: TRBJ1-4
V gene: TRBV3-1/TRBV3-2
D gene: .
clone size: .
CDR3 protein: CASSQDRPRPSATNEKLFF
CDR3 DNA: TGTGCCAGCAGCCAAGACCGGCCACGACCCAGCGCAACTAATGAAAAACTGTTTTTT

J gene: TRBJ2-2
V gene: TRBV5-6
D gene: .
clone size: .
CDR3 protein: CASSLQGKVGELFF
CDR3 DNA: TGTGCCAGCAGCCTGCAGGGGAAGGTCGGGGAGCTGTTTTTT

J gene: TRBJ1-2
V gene: TRBV6-5
D gene: .
clone size: .
CDR3 protein: CASTEGTERNYGYTF
CDR3 DNA: TGTGCCAGCACCGAGGGTACGGAGAGAAACTATGGCTACACCTTC

J gene: TRBJ1-1
V gene: TRBV11-2
D gene: .
clone size: .
CDR3 protein: CASSISTANTEAFF
CDR3 DNA: TGTGCCAGCAGCATTTCCACTGCGAACACTGAAGCTTTCTTT

J gene: TRBJ1-1
V gene: TRBV20-1
D gene: .
clone size: once
CDR3 protein: CTTQGYTEAFF
CDR3 DNA: TGCACTACTCAGGGTTACACTGAAGCTTTCTTT

J gene: TRBJ2-6
V gene: TRBV18
D gene: .
clone size: .
CDR3 protein: CASSPAAGPGANVLTF
CDR3 DNA: TGTGCCAGTTCTCCGGCAGCAGGGCCCGGGGCCAACGTCCTGACTTTC

J gene: TRBJ1-2
V gene: TRBV18
D gene: .
clone size: .
CDR3 protein: CASSQQGYGYTF
CDR3 DNA: TGTGCCAGCTCACAACAGGGATATGGCTACACCTTC

J gene: TRBJ2-3
V gene: TRBV6-5
D gene: .
clone size: .
CDR3 protein: CASTRGGDTQYF
CDR3 DNA: TGTGCCAGCACCAGAGGGGGAGATACGCAGTATTTT

J gene: TRBJ1-1
V gene: TRBV5-1
D gene: TRBD1
clone size: .
CDR3 protein: CASSFQGGGTEAFF
CDR3 DNA: TGCGCCAGCAGCTTCCAGGGGGGAGGCACTGAAGCTTTCTTT

J gene: TRBJ2-7
V gene: TRBV7-9
D gene: TRBD2
clone size: few
CDR3 protein: CASTPVLSAGGREQYF
CDR3 DNA: TGTGCCAGCACCCCTGTACTCTCAGCGGGAGGCCGCGAGCAGTACTTC

J gene: TRBJ1-5
V gene: TRBV6-1
D gene: .
clone size: .
CDR3 protein: CASSEDWGPGGNQPQHF
CDR3 DNA: TGTGCCAGCAGTGAAGACTGGGGGCCTGGGGGCAATCAGCCCCAGCATTTT

J gene: TRBJ2-2
V gene: TRBV7-3
D gene: TRBD1
clone size: .
CDR3 protein: CASSLMGTDDTGELFF
CDR3 DNA: TGTGCCAGCAGCTTAATGGGGACAGATGACACCGGGGAGCTGTTTTTT

J gene: TRBJ1-2
V gene: TRBV2
D gene: .
clone size: .
CDR3 protein: CASSEANRPLNYGYTF
CDR3 DNA: TGTGCCAGCAGTGAAGCGAACAGGCCATTAAACTATGGCTACACCTTC

J gene: TRBJ1-1
V gene: TRBV4-1
D gene: .
clone size: .
CDR3 protein: CASSQEGGLTEAFF
CDR3 DNA: TGCGCCAGCAGCCAAGAAGGGGGATTAACTGAAGCTTTCTTT

J gene: TRBJ2-2
V gene: TRBV7-6
D gene: .
clone size: .
CDR3 protein: CASSLSGTGELFF
CDR3 DNA: TGTGCCAGCAGCTTATCGGGAACCGGGGAGCTGTTTTTT

J gene: TRBJ1-2
V gene: TRBV4-1
D gene: .
clone size: once
CDR3 protein: CASSHGGEDYGYTF
CDR3 DNA: TGCGCCAGCAGCCACGGGGGGGAGGACTATGGCTACACCTTC

J gene: TRBJ1-5
V gene: TRBV4-2
D gene: .
clone size: .
CDR3 protein: CASSARGQPFNQPQHF
CDR3 DNA: TGTGCCAGCAGCGCCAGGGGCCAACCTTTCAATCAGCCCCAGCATTTT

J gene: TRBJ1-1
V gene: TRBV6-5
D gene: .
clone size: few
CDR3 protein: CASQRVMATEAFF
CDR3 DNA: TGTGCCAGTCAACGGGTTATGGCCACTGAAGCTTTCTTT

J gene: TRBJ1-2
V gene: TRBV2
D gene: TRBD1
clone size: .
CDR3 protein: CASSHGDRDGYTF
CDR3 DNA: TGTGCCAGCAGTCACGGGGACAGAGATGGCTACACCTTC

J gene: TRBJ1-1
V gene: TRBV6-5
D gene: .
clone size: .
CDR3 protein: CASSYFGQSGVEAFF
CDR3 DNA: TGTGCCAGCAGTTACTTCGGACAGTCAGGGGTTGAAGCTTTCTTT

J gene: TRBJ1-2
V gene: TRBV9
D gene: .
clone size: .
CDR3 protein: CASSPEGGRYGYTF
CDR3 DNA: TGTGCCAGCAGCCCCGAGGGGGGGAGGTATGGCTACACCTTC

J gene: TRBJ2-7
V gene: TRBV7-2
D gene: TRBD2
clone size: .
CDR3 protein: CASSFDSGRSEQYF
CDR3 DNA: TGTGCCAGCAGCTTTGATAGCGGGAGGTCCGAGCAGTACTTC

J gene: TRBJ1-4
V gene: TRBV30
D gene: TRBD1
clone size: .
CDR3 protein: CAWNGQGAGKLFF
CDR3 DNA: TGTGCCTGGAACGGACAGGGGGCGGGAAAACTGTTTTTT

J gene: TRBJ2-1
V gene: TRBV9
D gene: .
clone size: .
CDR3 protein: CASSVWDTRPDEQFF
CDR3 DNA: TGTGCCAGCAGCGTCTGGGACACGCGCCCCGATGAGCAGTTCTTC

J gene: TRBJ1-1
V gene: TRBV12-3/TRBV12-4
D gene: TRBD1
clone size: .
CDR3 protein: CASSSRQGVEAFF
CDR3 DNA: TGTGCCAGCAGTTCTAGACAGGGAGTTGAAGCTTTCTTT

J gene: TRBJ1-3
V gene: TRBV18
D gene: TRBD1
clone size: .
CDR3 protein: CASSRARDRAGNTIYF
CDR3 DNA: TGTGCCAGCTCACGGGCCCGGGACAGGGCTGGAAACACCATATATTTT

J gene: TRBJ1-2
V gene: TRBV9
D gene: TRBD1
clone size: .
CDR3 protein: CASSAALGTVYGYTF
CDR3 DNA: TGTGCCAGCAGCGCAGCCCTTGGGACAGTCTATGGCTACACCTTC

J gene: TRBJ2-1
V gene: TRBV13
D gene: .
clone size: .
CDR3 protein: CASSLPGYNEQFF
CDR3 DNA: TGTGCCAGCAGCTTACCCGGGTACAATGAGCAGTTCTTC

J gene: TRBJ2-2
V gene: TRBV7-2
D gene: TRBD1
clone size: .
CDR3 protein: CASSNNRGTGELFF
CDR3 DNA: TGTGCCAGCAGCAACAACAGGGGTACCGGGGAGCTGTTTTTT

J gene: TRBJ1-6
V gene: TRBV7-9
D gene: TRBD1
clone size: .
CDR3 protein: CASSLSRVTGVSPLHF
CDR3 DNA: TGTGCCAGCAGCTTATCTAGGGTGACAGGGGTTTCACCCCTCCACTTT

J gene: TRBJ2-7
V gene: TRBV4-1
D gene: .
clone size: .
CDR3 protein: CASSQDHGRGYEQYF
CDR3 DNA: TGCGCCAGCAGCCAAGATCATGGCAGGGGCTACGAGCAGTACTTC

J gene: TRBJ2-5
V gene: TRBV27
D gene: .
clone size: .
CDR3 protein: CASSLGARAKTQYF
CDR3 DNA: TGTGCCAGCAGTTTAGGGGCCAGGGCTAAGACCCAGTACTTC

J gene: TRBJ1-6
V gene: TRBV7-3
D gene: .
clone size: .
CDR3 protein: CASSFQNSPLHF
CDR3 DNA: TGTGCCAGCAGCTTCCAAAATTCACCCCTCCACTTT

J gene: TRBJ1-2
V gene: TRBV25-1
D gene: .
clone size: .
CDR3 protein: CASTSSNYGYTF
CDR3 DNA: TGTGCCAGCACCTCTTCTAACTATGGCTACACCTTC

J gene: TRBJ2-1
V gene: TRBV6-5
D gene: TRBD2
clone size: .
CDR3 protein: CASASVPSGGWQFF
CDR3 DNA: TGTGCCAGCGCTTCCGTTCCTAGCGGGGGATGGCAGTTCTTC

J gene: TRBJ2-5
V gene: TRBV2
D gene: TRBD1
clone size: .
CDR3 protein: CASSEGGGQGRSKTQYF
CDR3 DNA: TGTGCCAGCAGTGAAGGGGGGGGACAGGGAAGGTCGAAGACCCAGTACTTC

J gene: TRBJ1-5
V gene: TRBV30
D gene: .
clone size: .
CDR3 protein: CAWSEGVRSNQPQHF
CDR3 DNA: TGTGCCTGGAGTGAGGGGGTTCGGAGCAATCAGCCCCAGCATTTT

J gene: TRBJ1-4
V gene: TRBV18
D gene: TRBD1
clone size: .
CDR3 protein: CASSKDRGLEKLFF
CDR3 DNA: TGTGCCAGCTCAAAAGACAGGGGGCTCGAAAAACTGTTTTTT

J gene: TRBJ1-1
V gene: TRBV5-1
D gene: TRBD1
clone size: .
CDR3 protein: CASNPGQGWDTEAFF
CDR3 DNA: TGCGCCAGCAACCCGGGACAGGGTTGGGACACTGAAGCTTTCTTT

J gene: TRBJ1-1
V gene: TRBV19
D gene: .
clone size: .
CDR3 protein: CASHTGYTEAFF
CDR3 DNA: TGTGCCAGTCATACAGGGTATACTGAAGCTTTCTTT

J gene: TRBJ1-4
V gene: TRBV28
D gene: .
clone size: .
CDR3 protein: CASSSEGATNEKLFF
CDR3 DNA: TGTGCCAGCAGTTCCGAGGGGGCAACTAATGAAAAACTGTTTTTT

J gene: TRBJ2-3
V gene: TRBV5-4
D gene: TRBD1
clone size: .
CDR3 protein: CASSLMQGASDTQYF
CDR3 DNA: TGTGCCAGCAGCTTGATGCAGGGGGCTTCAGATACGCAGTATTTT

J gene: TRBJ1-1
V gene: TRBV4-1
D gene: TRBD1
clone size: few
CDR3 protein: CASSHRTGGTEAFF
CDR3 DNA: TGCGCCAGCAGCCATAGGACAGGAGGCACTGAAGCTTTCTTT

J gene: TRBJ1-3
V gene: TRBV6-5
D gene: TRBD1
clone size: few
CDR3 protein: CASRADRGHGNTIYF
CDR3 DNA: TGTGCCAGCAGAGCAGACAGGGGGCATGGAAACACCATATATTTT

J gene: TRBJ1-6
V gene: TRBV2
D gene: .
clone size: .
CDR3 protein: CASNGGWGFNSPLHF
CDR3 DNA: TGTGCCAGCAACGGGGGATGGGGGTTTAATTCACCCCTCCACTTT

J gene: TRBJ2-1
V gene: TRBV7-9
D gene: .
clone size: .
CDR3 protein: CASSPVAGLRGNEQFF
CDR3 DNA: TGTGCCAGCAGCCCCGTCGCAGGGTTGCGGGGCAATGAGCAGTTCTTC

J gene: TRBJ2-3
V gene: TRBV19
D gene: .
clone size: few
CDR3 protein: CASSMGLTVLRYF
CDR3 DNA: TGTGCCAGTAGTATGGGGCTGACGGTGTTAAGGTATTTT

J gene: TRBJ1-4
V gene: TRBV15
D gene: .
clone size: .
CDR3 protein: CATSRDGRTNEKLFF
CDR3 DNA: TGTGCCACCAGCAGAGACGGGAGAACTAATGAAAAACTGTTTTTT

J gene: TRBJ1-2
V gene: TRBV19
D gene: .
clone size: once
CDR3 protein: CASSIEQGNYGYTF
CDR3 DNA: TGTGCCAGTAGTATCGAACAGGGCAACTATGGCTACACCTTC

J gene: TRBJ1-1
V gene: TRBV3-1/TRBV3-2
D gene: TRBD1
clone size: .
CDR3 protein: CASSQGQGNTEAFF
CDR3 DNA: TGTGCCAGCAGCCAAGGACAGGGGAACACTGAAGCTTTCTTT